This T cell receptor beta chain was recovered during a study of blood T cell repertoires in COVID-19. Sequencing was performed with immunoSEQ multiplex PCR; in TCRdb, only in-frame clones are kept and a portion is missing. The table lists 55,000 to 80,000 clones, roughly 74% of them singletons. CDR1 and CDR2 (germline): MDHEN, SYDVKM. This CDR3 is built from 16 residues. V was clipped by 3 bases and J by 1 base; unmatched bases: 7. Specimen: peripheral blood. The sequence was obtained from a woman of 80 years or more with acute or convalescent COVID-19. The genes are TRBV28 and TRBJ2-7, with 9 bases matching TRBD2. The CDR3: CASSFPLAGQSYEQYF. The CDR3 DNA follows: TGTGCCAGCAGTTTCCCCCTAGCGGGGCAGTCCTACGAGCAGTACTTC.